This is a list of T cell receptor beta chains from one sample in a study of sequential checkpoint blockade in melanoma. Profiled with immunoSEQ multiplex PCR; TCRdb holds only in-frame clones, not every one. The sample has tens of thousands of clones, 32% seen once. Sequencing was performed on tumor tissue (inferred from file names), taken from a patient given nivolumab and ipilimumab in sequence. The receptors shown here come from a human donor with melanoma. The CDR3 runs from the conserved cysteine through the conserved F or W. The D gene is left open where the match is weak. Not every row has a clone size; where given, it reads once, few, many or a size class.

V gene	D gene	clone size	J gene	CDR3 DNA	CDR3 protein
TRBV12-5	NA	NA	TRBJ1-2	TGTGCTAGCGTCCTGGGGGTCTATGGCTACACCTTC	CASVLGVYGYTF
TRBV28	NA	few	TRBJ1-2	TGTGCCAGCAGGGCAGTGGCCTCCTATGGCTACACCTTC	CASRAVASYGYTF
TRBV19	NA	NA	TRBJ1-2	TGTGCCAGTAGTATCCAGGGTACCTATGGCTACACCTTC	CASSIQGTYGYTF
TRBV19	NA	NA	TRBJ2-7	TGTGCCAGTAGTTCTCCGTCGGAGGGAACCGAGCAGTACTTC	CASSSPSEGTEQYF
TRBV6-8	TRBD2	NA	TRBJ2-1	TGTGCCAGCAGTTGGTCTACTAGCGGGATTGGCAATGAGCAGTTCTTC	CASSWSTSGIGNEQFF
TRBV11-3	TRBD2	NA	TRBJ2-5	TGTGCCAGCAGCTTCACTACCGCTAGCGGGGCAATGCGGGAGACCCAGTACTTC	CASSFTTASGAMRETQYF
TRBV19	TRBD2	NA	TRBJ2-4	TGTGCCAGTAGGGGATGGGAGGGCTCCAAAAACATTCAGTACTTC	CASRGWEGSKNIQYF
TRBV5-1	NA	NA	TRBJ2-1	TGCGCCAGCTGCAGAGGGACTCTCGGCGATGAGCAGTTCTTC	CASCRGTLGDEQFF
TRBV9	NA	few	TRBJ2-5	TGTGCCAGCAGCGAGGGATCTATGGCGGGCCCTCAAGAGACCCAGTACTTC	CASSEGSMAGPQETQYF
TRBV5-1	NA	NA	TRBJ2-2	TGCGCCAGCAGCTTGACGGGCCAGGGCGCCGGGGAGCTGTTTTTT	CASSLTGQGAGELFF
TRBV11-3	TRBD2	few	TRBJ2-7	TGTGCCAGCAGCTGGGGGAGGGCGGGGGGCCCTATGGAGCAGTACTTC	CASSWGRAGGPMEQYF
TRBV19	NA	NA	TRBJ1-3	TGTGCCAGTACCCGGGGCCGCCCGAGCTCTGGAAACACCATATATTTT	CASTRGRPSSGNTIYF
TRBV6-8	TRBD2	few	TRBJ2-2	TGTGCCACCATGCTTCGGGCTAGCGGGGGGAGCGGCACCGGGGAGCTGTTTTTT	CATMLRASGGSGTGELFF
TRBV28	TRBD1	few	TRBJ1-4	TGTGCCAGCAGTTTCGGCTGGGACAGGGGGCCCTCCACTAATGAAAAACTGTTTTTT	CASSFGWDRGPSTNEKLFF
TRBV29-1	NA	NA	TRBJ2-5	TGCAGCGTTGGACTTGGCGGTAAAGAGACCCAGTACTTC	CSVGLGGKETQYF
TRBV28	NA	NA	TRBJ1-5	TGTGCCAGCAGTTCCCGCACACAGGAGGGTCAGCCCCAGCATTTT	CASSSRTQEGQPQHF
TRBV28	NA	few	TRBJ2-7	TGTGCCAGCAGTTTAACGACAGTGAACTACGAGCAGTACTTC	CASSLTTVNYEQYF
TRBV25-1	NA	NA	TRBJ1-2	TGTGCCAGCAGTGACGACAGGTTTTATGGCTACACCTTC	CASSDDRFYGYTF
TRBV19	TRBD1	NA	TRBJ1-1	TGTGCCAGTAGTTTCCTTCCGACAGGGGCCACTGAAGCTTTCTTT	CASSFLPTGATEAFF
TRBV30	NA	NA	TRBJ2-2	TGTGCCTGGAACCAGCGAGCGAACACCGGGGAGCTGTTTTTT	CAWNQRANTGELFF
TRBV5-1	TRBD1	NA	TRBJ2-1	TGCGCCAGCAGCGGGCCCAGGGGGCCATACAATGAGCAGTTCTTC	CASSGPRGPYNEQFF
TRBV30	TRBD2	NA	TRBJ2-2	TGTGCCTGGAGTCGGCTAGCGGGGGCTCTGGGGGAGCTGTTTTTT	CAWSRLAGALGELFF
TRBV6-8	TRBD2	many	TRBJ2-5	TGTGCCAGCAGTGGGGGTACTAGCGGGAGTCTAAAGACCCAGTACTTC	CASSGGTSGSLKTQYF
TRBV19	NA	NA	TRBJ1-2	TGTGCCAGTAGTCCAAGCGGGGGGATGGCGCTTGGCTACACCTTC	CASSPSGGMALGYTF
TRBV6-8	TRBD2	NA	TRBJ2-1	TGTGCCAGCCGGGGGGTCTCCAATGAGCAGTTCTTC	CASRGVSNEQFF
TRBV29-1	TRBD1	NA	TRBJ1-1	TGCAGCGTTTGGACAGGGTTTGGTGCCGAAGCTTTCTTT	CSVWTGFGAEAFF
TRBV6-8	NA	few	TRBJ1-5	TGTGCCAGCAGGGGAGGGATCGATCAGCCCCAGCATTTT	CASRGGIDQPQHF
TRBV18	NA	NA	TRBJ1-2	TGTGCCAGCTCCCCTTACTCAGGGAAGACCTATGGCTACACCTTC	CASSPYSGKTYGYTF
TRBV19	TRBD2	NA	TRBJ2-2	TGTGCCACCAGGACTAGCGGGAACCGGAACACCGGGGAGCTGTTTTTT	CATRTSGNRNTGELFF
TRBV19	TRBD1	NA	TRBJ1-2	TGTGCCAGTAGTAGGGGGACAGGGAATGGCTACACCTTC	CASSRGTGNGYTF
TRBV6-8	NA	NA	TRBJ1-3	TGTGCCAGCAGTTGGAACGGTGGAAACACCATATATTTT	CASSWNGGNTIYF
TRBV5-1	NA	NA	TRBJ1-1	TGCGCCAGCAGCTTGGAGGCGGGGAACACTGAAGCTTTCTTT	CASSLEAGNTEAFF
TRBV5-1	NA	NA	TRBJ2-3	TGCGCCAGCAGCTCCGGACAGCTCACAGATACGCAGTATTTT	CASSSGQLTDTQYF
TRBV6-8	NA	few	TRBJ1-1	TGTGCCAGCAGTTATACGGACCTCACGGAGTCTTTCTTT	CASSYTDLTESFF
TRBV19	NA	NA	TRBJ2-7	TGTGCCAGTAGTATAGGATGGAATCAGGACGAGCAGTACTTC	CASSIGWNQDEQYF
TRBV6-8	TRBD1	few	TRBJ1-6	TGTGCCAGCAGTTACACAGGGGGAAATAATTCACCCCTCCACTTT	CASSYTGGNNSPLHF
TRBV6-8	NA	NA	TRBJ2-2	TGTGCCAGCAGAGACGCGGACATCAGCACCGGGGAGCTGTTTTTT	CASRDADISTGELFF
TRBV28	TRBD2	few	TRBJ2-2	TGTGCCAGCAGTTTAAGGAATGGGGGGGTCGGGGAGCTGTTTTTT	CASSLRNGGVGELFF
TRBV30	NA	few	TRBJ1-5	TGTGCCTGGAGCCGCTCAGGACACACTAGCAATCAGCCCCAGCATTTT	CAWSRSGHTSNQPQHF
TRBV11-3	NA	NA	TRBJ1-3	TGTGCCAGCAGCTTGCTGGCCGCGGGATCTGGAAACACCATATATTTT	CASSLLAAGSGNTIYF
TRBV11-3	TRBD1	many	TRBJ1-1	TGTGCCAGCAGCGCTCGGGGACAGGGTGAGACTGAAGCTTTCTTT	CASSARGQGETEAFF
TRBV11-3	NA	NA	TRBJ1-1	TGTGCCAGCAGCTTAAACGGGGATAGCACTGAAGCTTTCTTT	CASSLNGDSTEAFF
TRBV5-1	TRBD1	NA	TRBJ2-7	TGCGCCAGCAGCTCGACAGGGGGATCTTCCTACGAGCAGTACTTC	CASSSTGGSSYEQYF
TRBV6-8	NA	NA	TRBJ2-7	TGTGCCAGCAGTTCCCTGGCAAGGAGGGAGCAGTACTTC	CASSSLARREQYF
TRBV25-1	NA	NA	TRBJ1-5	TGTGCCACTCAAGGTGGGGGGAATCATGGCAATCAGCCCCAGCATTTT	CATQGGGNHGNQPQHF
TRBV18	TRBD1	NA	TRBJ2-5	TGTGCCAGCTCACTCGCAAGCCCCGGGACAGGGGGCGGGGAGACCCAGTACTTC	CASSLASPGTGGGETQYF
TRBV18	TRBD1	NA	TRBJ1-6	TGTGCCAGCTCACCACAGGAAAGGGGGCTTAATTCACCCCTCCACTTT	CASSPQERGLNSPLHF
TRBV9	NA	NA	TRBJ1-4	TGTGCCAGCAGCGTTGGAGCTACCAATGAAAAACTGTTTTTT	CASSVGATNEKLFF
TRBV11-3	NA	NA	TRBJ1-1	TGTGCCAGCAGCCCCCGGGGGCGTGGTGACACTGAAGCTTTCTTT	CASSPRGRGDTEAFF
TRBV5-1	NA	once	TRBJ1-5	TGCGCCAGCAGCTTGGAAGGGGGCAATCAGCCCCAGCATTTT	CASSLEGGNQPQHF
TRBV14	NA	few	TRBJ1-6	TGTGCCAGCAGCCAAGATTACCCAGTAGCAACCCTCCACTTT	CASSQDYPVATLHF
TRBV6-7	NA	few	TRBJ1-1	TGTGCCAGTCAGACACCAGGGAAAGCTTTCTTT	CASQTPGKAFF
TRBV6-8	TRBD2	few	TRBJ2-7	TGTGCCAGCATCCGGACTAGCGGGGGGGTAGAGCAGTACTTC	CASIRTSGGVEQYF
TRBV6-8	NA	few	TRBJ2-1	TGTGCCAGCAGGATAATTTACACTGGCTACAATGAGCAGTTCTTC	CASRIIYTGYNEQFF
TRBV30	NA	NA	TRBJ1-1	TGTGCCTGGAGTAAGACACGGCAGACTGAAGCTTTCTTT	CAWSKTRQTEAFF
TRBV9	NA	many	TRBJ2-7	TGTGCCAGCAGCGTTCGAGGGACTTTAGCCTACGAGCAGTACTTC	CASSVRGTLAYEQYF
TRBV11-3	TRBD2	many	TRBJ2-1	TGTGCCAGCAGCTTTACGGGGGGGTACTCTGATGAGCAGTTCTTC	CASSFTGGYSDEQFF
TRBV11-3	NA	few	TRBJ1-6	TGTGCCAGCAGCTTCGGGACAAATCCTTCACCCCTCCACTTT	CASSFGTNPSPLHF
TRBV6-8	TRBD2	NA	TRBJ2-3	TGTGCCAGCAATTCCAGCGGGGGCGACACGAAAAGCACAGATACGCAGTATTTT	CASNSSGGDTKSTDTQYF